These 2 T cell receptor beta chains share one sample of origin, sequenced in a study of regulatory T cells in long-lasting Graves disease. Construction of the TCR beta libraries employed iRepertoire HTBI primers in conjunction with Arm-PCR of CDR3 regions. TCRdb independently ran MiXCR on the multiplex PCR reads; one entry per CDR3 protein. Of around 500,000 distinct CDR3 sequences in the sample, around 12% are singletons; the top ten hold almost 9%. Time point here: newly diagnosed GD, antithyroid drugs for less than 3 months. PBMCs were the source of the RNA used for TCR sequencing. This same sample was also taken into another study, of T cells in Graves' hyperthyroidism and ophthalmopathy.

Sequencing was performed on peripheral blood mononuclear cells (PBMCs), taken at new diagnosis, from a patient treated with antithyroid drugs. These receptors were collected from a woman in her twenties or thirties with Graves disease.

Details on this clonotype: This may be a read error, as it is one base from a much larger clone. The chain combines TRBV27 with TRBJ1-2; D gene unclear. Germline V gene lookup returns CDR1 MNHEY and CDR2 SMNVEV (reference sequence). V lost 2 bases and J 4 bases, leaving 8 bases between the germline ends. The CDR3 is 13 amino acids. CDR3 loop: CASSLVPTYGYTF. Here the CDR3 DNA reads TGTGCCAGCAGTTTAGTCCCTACCTATGGCTACACCTTC.

With respect to this clonotype: Only one base separates this from a far larger clonotype, so it likely reflects a read error. Given the absence of the conserved phenylalanine or tryptophan at the CDR3 end, a read error is likely. The chain couples TRBV11-2 to TRBJ1-1; maybe TRBD1 (6 bases). CDR3 length equals 14 residues. In germline, CDR1 is SGHAT, CDR2 FQNNGV. Trimming shortened V by 7 bases and J by 3 bases, and 15 bases separated the two germline ends. Here the CDR3 reads CASKGGLTDTEAFS. Here the CDR3 DNA reads TGTGCCAGCAAGGGGGGCCTGACGGACACTGAAGCTTTCTCT.